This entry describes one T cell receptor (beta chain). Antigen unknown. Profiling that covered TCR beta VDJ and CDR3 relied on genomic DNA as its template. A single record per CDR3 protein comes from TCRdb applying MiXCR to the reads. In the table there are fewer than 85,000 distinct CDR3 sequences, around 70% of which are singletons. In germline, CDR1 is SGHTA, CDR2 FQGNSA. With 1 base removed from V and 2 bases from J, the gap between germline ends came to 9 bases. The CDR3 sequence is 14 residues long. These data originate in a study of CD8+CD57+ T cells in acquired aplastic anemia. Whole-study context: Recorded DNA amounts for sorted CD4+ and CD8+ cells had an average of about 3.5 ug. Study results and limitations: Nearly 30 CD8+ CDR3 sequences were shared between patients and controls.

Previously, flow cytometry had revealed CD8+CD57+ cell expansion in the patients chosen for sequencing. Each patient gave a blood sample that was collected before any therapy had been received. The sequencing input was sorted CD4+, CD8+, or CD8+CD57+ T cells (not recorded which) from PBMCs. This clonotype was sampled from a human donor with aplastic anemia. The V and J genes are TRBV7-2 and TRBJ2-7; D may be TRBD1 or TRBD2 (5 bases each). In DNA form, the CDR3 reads TGTGCCAGCAGCTTAGGGGGGTTCGCCTACGAGCAGTACTTC. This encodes CASSLGGFAYEQYF.